A selection of T cell receptor beta chains follows, all from one sample in a study of blood T cell repertoires in COVID-19. Produced via immunoSEQ multiplex PCR; TCRdb's table is partial and in-frame only. This sample has 100,000 to 150,000 clones; roughly four fifths occur once, and the top ten carry roughly 15%. Sequencing input: peripheral blood. All receptors come from a young man with COVID-19, enrolled during active disease. CDR3s include the opening cysteine and the closing phenylalanine or tryptophan. D genes are given only for firm matches. For some rows the clone size is stated as once, few or many, or as a class when expanded; others skip it.

V gene	CDR3 length	clone size	D gene	J gene	CDR3 protein	CDR3 DNA
TRBV19	15	-	-	TRBJ1-2	CASSIRAESPYGYTF	TGTGCCAGTAGTATCAGGGCCGAATCTCCCTATGGCTACACCTTC
TRBV29-1	16	-	-	TRBJ1-1	CSVEGKAGFMNTEAFF	TGCAGCGTTGAAGGGAAAGCAGGGTTCATGAACACTGAAGCTTTCTTT
TRBV5-4	16	-	-	TRBJ2-1	CASSSQDGSSYNEQFF	TGTGCCAGCAGCTCGCAAGACGGGAGCTCCTACAATGAGCAGTTCTTC
TRBV7-9	15	-	TRBD2	TRBJ2-5	CASSIGLGLEETQYF	TGTGCCAGTAGCATTGGACTAGGGTTAGAAGAGACCCAGTACTTC
TRBV15	15	-	-	TRBJ1-6	CATSRVRLGDSPLHF	TGTGCCACCAGCAGAGTCCGACTAGGTGATTCACCCCTCCACTTT
TRBV27	14	-	-	TRBJ1-1	CASSLTRRNTEAFF	TGTGCCAGCAGTCTCACGAGAAGGAACACTGAAGCTTTCTTT
TRBV11-3	17	-	TRBD2	TRBJ2-1	CASSLERLAGVLNEQFF	TGTGCCAGCAGCTTAGAGCGGCTAGCGGGAGTCCTGAATGAGCAGTTCTTC
TRBV28	15	few	-	TRBJ1-1	CASSPSTIYGTEAFF	TGTGCCAGCAGTCCATCCACCATCTACGGCACTGAAGCTTTCTTT
TRBV9	14	-	TRBD2	TRBJ2-7	CASSVSTSGYEQYF	TGTGCCAGCAGCGTCTCGACTAGCGGATACGAGCAGTACTTC
TRBV2	13	once	-	TRBJ1-5	CASGELGNQPQHF	TGTGCCAGCGGGGAGTTGGGCAATCAGCCCCAGCATTTT
TRBV27	19	-	-	TRBJ1-2	CASSLWGYNSPGAYDGYTF	TGTGCCAGCAGTTTATGGGGTTACAACTCGCCGGGAGCATACGATGGCTACACCTTC
TRBV3-1/TRBV3-2	13	-	-	TRBJ1-1	CASSPGGITEAFF	TGTGCCAGCAGCCCGGGGGGTATCACTGAAGCTTTCTTT
TRBV5-8	13	-	-	TRBJ2-5	CATAGGGDGPQYF	TGTGCCACGGCGGGCGGCGGGGATGGGCCCCAGTACTTC
TRBV2	16	-	TRBD1	TRBJ1-2	CASTTGPGTGVYGYTF	TGTGCCAGCACTACCGGACCCGGGACAGGGGTTTATGGCTACACCTTC
TRBV19	17	-	TRBD2	TRBJ2-1	CASSITSGVHSYNEQFF	TGTGCCAGTAGTATTACTAGCGGGGTCCACTCCTACAATGAGCAGTTCTTC